A selection of T cell receptor beta chains follows, all from one sample in a study of human T cells and chemical hapten exposure. In TCRdb, the reads were re-called with MiXCR into one record per CDR3 protein. This table holds about 120,000 distinct CDR3 sequences, approximately 9.3% found once. Source material: whole blood. Receptor source: a human donor in good health. Some clones in this sample may be carry-over from other donors' samples. The CDR3 runs from the conserved cysteine through the conserved F or W. Each record gives: J gene, D gene, V gene, clone size, CDR3 protein, CDR3 DNA. The D gene is left open where the match is weak. Clone size is not always given. Where it is, it says once, few, many or a class for expanded clones.

TRBJ2-1	TRBD2	TRBV27	many	CASSKRETSGLDNEQFF	TGTGCCAGCAGTAAAAGGGAGACTAGCGGCCTAGACAATGAGCAGTTCTTC
TRBJ2-6	.	TRBV20-1	.	CSAEQGSGANVLTF	TGCAGTGCTGAGCAGGGTTCTGGGGCCAACGTCCTGACTTTC
TRBJ1-2	TRBD1	TRBV7-9	few	CASSLGDSRVATF	TGTGCCAGCAGCTTAGGGGACAGCCGGGTTGCTACCTTC
TRBJ1-1	.	TRBV20-1	.	CSAGGRVNTEAFF	TGCAGTGCTGGCGGACGGGTGAACACTGAAGCTTTCTTT
TRBJ2-3	.	TRBV29-1	many	CSVGETSGTDTQYF	TGCAGCGTTGGAGAAACTAGTGGCACAGATACGCAGTATTTT
TRBJ2-7	TRBD2	TRBV3-1	.	CASSYGGRMYEQYF	TGTGCCAGCAGTTACGGCGGGAGGATGTACGAGCAGTACTTC
TRBJ2-3	TRBD2	TRBV29-1	many	CSSGGTSGDTQYF	TGCAGCTCCGGGGGGACTAGCGGAGATACGCAGTATTTT
TRBJ1-6	TRBD1	TRBV7-2	.	CASSLEYTRDRGSSSYNSPLHF	TGTGCCAGCAGCTTAGAGTATACGAGGGACAGGGGATCGAGCTCCTATAATTCACCCCTCCACTTT
TRBJ1-4	.	TRBV5-5	many	CASSLFSDNEKLFF	TGTGCCAGCAGCTTGTTCTCAGATAATGAAAAACTGTTTTTT
TRBJ1-1	TRBD1	TRBV5-1	many	CASSPRLGAGGLGTEAFF	TGCGCCAGCAGCCCCCGGCTAGGTGCAGGGGGCCTCGGCACTGAAGCTTTCTTT
TRBJ2-1	TRBD2	TRBV10-2	.	CASSRAGGTNEQFF	TGCGCCAGCAGTCGAGCGGGAGGGACCAATGAGCAGTTCTTC
TRBJ2-3	TRBD1	TRBV14	.	CASSHLVPGQGDTQYF	TGTGCCAGCAGCCACCTCGTCCCGGGACAGGGTGATACGCAGTATTTT
TRBJ2-3	.	TRBV5-1	many	CASSLAAVHGDTQYF	TGCGCCAGCAGCTTGGCCGCGGTCCATGGAGATACGCAGTATTTT
TRBJ2-7	TRBD1	TRBV3-1	many	CASSRTTGIDEQYF	TGTGCCAGCAGCCGGACGACAGGGATCGACGAGCAGTACTTC
TRBJ2-1	TRBD1	TRBV6-5	many	CASSFRQGDYNEQFF	TGTGCCAGCAGTTTTCGACAGGGGGACTACAATGAGCAGTTCTTC
TRBJ1-2	.	TRBV29-1	.	CSVGSGPNYGYTF	TGCAGCGTTGGGTCAGGACCTAACTATGGCTACACCTTC
TRBJ1-1	TRBD1	TRBV10-3	.	CAISRTGDTEAFF	TGTGCCATCAGTAGGACAGGGGACACTGAAGCTTTCTTT
TRBJ1-5	TRBD1	TRBV20-1	many	CSAQQGAFQPQHF	TGCAGTGCCCAACAGGGGGCATTTCAGCCCCAGCATTTT
TRBJ1-4	TRBD1	TRBV25-1	many	CASSEIGQGGPATNEKLFF	TGTGCCAGCAGTGAAATCGGACAGGGAGGCCCTGCAACTAATGAAAAACTGTTTTTT
TRBJ1-1	.	TRBV7-2	many	CASSSDTITEAFF	TGTGCCAGCAGCTCGGACACGATCACTGAAGCTTTCTTT
TRBJ1-1	.	TRBV9	many	CASSEDSNTEAFF	TGTGCCAGCAGCGAGGACAGTAACACTGAAGCTTTCTTT
TRBJ2-7	TRBD1	TRBV4-2	many	CASSQIGVTGRYEQYF	TGTGCCAGCAGCCAAATCGGTGTGACAGGGCGGTACGAGCAGTACTTC
TRBJ2-3	TRBD2	TRBV7-2	.	CASSLGLGRTSGRGDTQYF	TGTGCCAGCAGCTTAGGACTCGGCCGAACTAGCGGGAGAGGAGATACGCAGTATTTT
TRBJ2-1	.	TRBV29-1	.	CSVGGGRGDPYNEQFF	TGCAGCGTTGGTGGTGGCAGGGGGGACCCATACAATGAGCAGTTCTTC
TRBJ2-1	TRBD1	TRBV12-3/TRBV12-4	many	CASSPRTGGDSYNEQFF	TGTGCCAGCAGTCCCCGGACAGGGGGCGACTCCTACAATGAGCAGTTCTTC
TRBJ2-1	TRBD2	TRBV11-2	few	CASSASGRALHEQFF	TGTGCCAGCAGCGCGAGCGGGAGGGCCCTCCATGAGCAGTTCTTC
TRBJ2-2	TRBD2	TRBV19	.	CASSSLAGGNTGELFF	TGTGCCAGTAGCTCCCTAGCGGGAGGGAACACCGGGGAGCTGTTTTTT
TRBJ2-1	TRBD1	TRBV5-1	many	CASSLTGGSYNEQFF	TGCGCCAGCAGCTTGACAGGGGGCTCCTACAATGAGCAGTTCTTC
TRBJ2-7	TRBD1	TRBV27	.	CASSFTGTGTEQYF	TGTGCCAGCAGTTTCACCGGGACAGGGACGGAGCAGTACTTC
TRBJ2-5	.	TRBV5-1	few	CASSPPRRGKEETQYF	TGCGCCAGCAGCCCCCCGAGGAGGGGCAAGGAAGAGACCCAGTACTTC
TRBJ2-6	TRBD1	TRBV20-1	few	CSARGQGRSGANVLTF	TGCAGTGCTAGGGGACAGGGGCGCTCTGGGGCCAACGTCCTGACTTTC
TRBJ1-3	.	TRBV20-1	many	CSARSPPGNTIYF	TGCAGTGCTAGGTCGCCTCCTGGAAACACCATATATTTT
TRBJ2-3	.	TRBV5-1	few	CASSFQGPGTDTQYF	TGCGCCAGCAGCTTCCAGGGGCCGGGCACAGATACGCAGTATTTT
TRBJ1-1	TRBD1	TRBV20-1	many	CSARGQGYEAFF	TGCAGTGCTAGGGGACAGGGATATGAAGCTTTCTTT
TRBJ1-5	TRBD1	TRBV19	.	CASSADRVSQPQHF	TGTGCCAGTAGTGCCGACAGGGTGTCCCAGCCCCAGCATTTT
TRBJ2-2	.	TRBV7-2	many	CHPADRKVRELFF	TGCCATCCTGCTGACCGAAAGGTCCGGGAGCTGTTTTTT
TRBJ2-5	.	TRBV5-1	few	CASSLGAGSLGETQYF	TGCGCCAGCAGCTTGGGCGCCGGGTCGTTGGGAGAGACCCAGTACTTC
TRBJ1-2	TRBD1	TRBV4-2	many	CASSQATGANIYGYTF	TGTGCCAGCAGCCAGGCGACAGGGGCGAACATCTATGGCTACACCTTC
TRBJ1-1	.	TRBV5-1	many	CASTGPRNAEAFF	TGCGCCAGCACGGGACCCCGGAACGCTGAAGCTTTCTTT
TRBJ2-3	.	TRBV20-1	.	CSARDPRGAADTQYF	TGCAGTGCTAGAGATCCTCGGGGAGCCGCAGATACGCAGTATTTT
TRBJ2-5	TRBD2	TRBV10-3	many	CAIRTTSGNQETQYF	TGTGCCATCAGGACGACTAGCGGTAACCAAGAGACCCAGTACTTC
TRBJ2-1	.	TRBV18	.	CASSRTGTQYNEQFF	TGTGCCAGCTCGAGGACCGGGACTCAGTACAATGAGCAGTTCTTC
TRBJ1-2	.	TRBV7-6	many	CASSLAGGRGYTF	TGTGCCAGCAGCTTAGCGGGGGGTCGGGGCTACACCTTC
TRBJ2-1	.	TRBV27	few	CASSQWAYNEQFF	TGTGCCAGCAGTCAGTGGGCCTACAATGAGCAGTTCTTC
TRBJ2-2	TRBD2	TRBV15	.	CATSRDLAGDTGELFF	TGTGCCACCAGCAGAGATTTAGCGGGGGACACCGGGGAGCTGTTTTTT
TRBJ1-2	TRBD1	TRBV6-5	few	CASSFRTRTGGFYGYTF	TGTGCCAGCAGTTTTCGAACCAGGACAGGGGGTTTCTATGGCTACACCTTC
TRBJ1-5	TRBD1	TRBV29-1	many	CSVVVTPDRENQPQHF	TGCAGCGTTGTGGTCACCCCGGACAGGGAGAATCAGCCCCAGCATTTT
TRBJ1-6	.	TRBV10-3	many	CAISELRQDYSPLHF	TGTGCCATCAGTGAGTTGAGACAGGATTATTCACCCCTCCACTTT
TRBJ2-1	TRBD2	TRBV6-1	few	CASSILAGSNNEQFF	TGTGCCAGCAGTATCTTAGCGGGATCTAACAATGAGCAGTTCTTC
TRBJ2-2	TRBD2	TRBV29-1	.	CSAETSGRTGELFF	TGCAGCGCCGAGACTAGCGGGAGGACCGGGGAGCTGTTTTTT
TRBJ2-5	.	TRBV12-5	many	CASGLGPRETQYF	TGTGCTAGTGGCCTTGGACCACGAGAGACCCAGTACTTC